The TCR beta chain under discussion was sequenced for a study of blood T cells in healthy people across ages. The authors drew around 9.3 milliliters of peripheral blood from each donor. The germline gives CDR1 DFQATT, CDR2 SNEGSKA (reference sequence). The germline V and J ends were trimmed by 3 bases and 8 bases, with 8 bases remaining between them. The CDR3 covers 11 residues. PCR was performed a second time for about 7 to 11 cycles using a sample-barcoded 5' primer and a J-beta primer mix. A template-switch adaptor with 12 random nucleotides tagged each cDNA molecule. TCRdb processed the 5' RACE reads anew with MiXCR; each CDR3 protein has one entry. The repertoire consists of about 1,400,000 distinct CDR3 sequences, with around 59% occurring once and the leading ten covering over 5.5%.

Sequencing input: blood. The receptor was isolated from a man aged 18 to 35 in good health. This chain connects TRBV20-1 to TRBJ1-3; D not certain. CDR3 DNA: TGCAGTGCTAGTTGGGAGGACACCATATATTTT. Amino acids: CSASWEDTIYF.